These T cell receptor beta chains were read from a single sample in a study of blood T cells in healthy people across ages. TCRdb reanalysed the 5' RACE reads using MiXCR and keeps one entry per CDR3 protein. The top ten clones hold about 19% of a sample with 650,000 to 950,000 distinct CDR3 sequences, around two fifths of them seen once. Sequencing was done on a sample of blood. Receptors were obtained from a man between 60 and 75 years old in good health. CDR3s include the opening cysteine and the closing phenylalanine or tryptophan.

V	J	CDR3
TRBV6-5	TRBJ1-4	CASSYSNEKLFF
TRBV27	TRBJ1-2	CASSLYFQGETNYGYTF
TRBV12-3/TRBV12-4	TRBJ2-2	CASSYGGGLPGELFF
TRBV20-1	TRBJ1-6	CSARDRSSPLHF
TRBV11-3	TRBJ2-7	CASSSRTGASDEQYF
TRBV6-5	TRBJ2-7	CASAPGRDYEQYF
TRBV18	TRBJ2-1	CASSPLEAEQFF
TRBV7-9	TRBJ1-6	CASSLETGRNSPLHF
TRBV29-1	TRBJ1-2	CSVVPGTNYGYTF
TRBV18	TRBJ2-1	CASSQRRIRDEQFF